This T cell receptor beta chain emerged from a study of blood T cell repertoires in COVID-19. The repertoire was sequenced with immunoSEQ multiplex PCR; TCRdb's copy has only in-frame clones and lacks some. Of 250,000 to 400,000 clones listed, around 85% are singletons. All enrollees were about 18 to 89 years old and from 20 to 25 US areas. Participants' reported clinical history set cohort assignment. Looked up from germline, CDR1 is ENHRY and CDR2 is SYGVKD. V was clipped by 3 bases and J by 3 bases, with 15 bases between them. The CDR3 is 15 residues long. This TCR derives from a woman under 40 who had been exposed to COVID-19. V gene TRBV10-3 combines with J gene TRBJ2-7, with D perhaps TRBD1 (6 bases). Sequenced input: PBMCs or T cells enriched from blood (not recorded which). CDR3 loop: CAISESPDSRYEQYF. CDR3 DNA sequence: TGTGCCATCAGTGAAAGTCCGGACAGTCGCTACGAGCAGTACTTC.